This TCR beta chain was retrieved from a study of metastatic and nonmetastatic thyroid tumors. Across the whole study: Where malignant and benign thyroid patients were concerned, repertoires were compared across blood and tumor or nodule tissue.

Not a single patient had been given any form of treatment at any point before undergoing thyroid surgery. Comment on this clone: The target antigen is unknown.

In the source study's methods: The study took CDR3 differences across clinicopathological groups and made a distant-metastasis classifier for papillary thyroid cancer from them. TCRdb re-clonotyped the PCR reads via MiXCR. The V and J calls, along with clone size, are taken from TCRdb and not from the paper's own processing. The sample yields roughly 25,000 clones, around 25% seen once. Regarding the study as a whole: Malignant thyroid tumors reportedly exceeded benign nodules significantly in TCR beta diversity, with the difference appearing in blood and tumor.

The sequenced sample consisted of tumor tissue. The sequence was collected from a male donor with papillary thyroid cancer or a benign thyroid nodule (not recorded which). Some clones in this sample may be carry-over from other donors' samples.

The CDR3, as DNA: TGCGCCAGCAGCGCCGGGACTAGCGGGGAAATCCTCGACCCATACAATGAGCAGTTCTTC. This translates into CASSAGTSGEILDPYNEQFF. V is TRBV5-1 and J is TRBJ2-1, with TRBD2 matching 13 bases. Trimming removed 4 bases from V and 4 bases from J; junction bases left unmatched: 17. Germline V gene sequence: CDR1 SGHRS, CDR2 YFSETQ. This CDR3 contains 20 residues.